The next 30 T cell receptor beta chains were all read from a single sample in a study of T cell responses to AZD1222 COVID-19 vaccine. Sequenced by immunoSEQ multiplex PCR; TCRdb stores in-frame clones only, minus some. Of about 80,000 clones in the sample, around 85% were seen once. This specimen was peripheral blood, taken 28 days after the second AZD1222 dose. The receptor set was obtained from an adult who received the AZD1222 COVID-19 vaccine.

This clone was seen only once. The V gene is TRBV7-9, the J gene TRBJ2-7, with TRBD2 matching 7 bases. The CDR3 totals 14 residues. V lost 1 base, J lost 2 bases, and 2 bases stayed unmatched. Looked up from germline, CDR1 is SEHNR and CDR2 is FQNEAQ (reference sequence). For the CDR3, the DNA is TGTGCCAGCAGCTTAGGGGCGGGGGCCTACGAGCAGTACTTC. Protein sequence: CASSLGAGAYEQYF.

This chain uses TRBV6-2 or TRBV6-3 with TRBJ1-6; TRBD1 matches at 10 bases. CDR1 and CDR2 (germline): MNHEY, SVGEGT. The J segment lost 9 bases and the V segment lost 6 bases, leaving 2 bases of the junction unmatched. This CDR3 has 13 amino acids. The CDR3 spells CASSDRGLSPLHF. In nucleotides, the CDR3 is TGTGCCAGCAGCGACAGGGGGCTTTCACCCCTCCACTTT.

V gene TRBV6-5 combines with J gene TRBJ2-6, with D possibly being TRBD2 (5 bases). The V end lost 9 bases, the J end lost 2 bases, and 8 bases lay between the germline ends. Germline V CDR1 and CDR2: MNHEY, SVGAGI. CDR3 length: 13 residues. The chain's CDR3 is CASRRPGANVLTF. Written as DNA, the CDR3 is TGTGCCAGTCGGAGGCCTGGGGCCAACGTCCTGACTTTC.

The V gene is TRBV5-1, the J gene TRBJ1-4; the D is unclear. Trimming took off 0 bases at V and 7 bases at J, with 10 bases between the two ends. This CDR3 has 14 residues. Germline values: CDR1 SGHRS, CDR2 YFSETQ. CDR3 nucleotides: TGCGCCAGCAGCTTGGTTGGGTCAGGTGAAAAACTGTTTTTT. Protein: CASSLVGSGEKLFF. The whole variable domain, filled in from reference TRBV5-1 and TRBJ1-4, reads KAGVTQTPRYLIKTRGQQVTLSCSPISGHRSVSWYQQTPGQGLQFLFEYFSETQRNKGNFPGRFSGRQFSNSRSEMNVSTLELGDSALYLCASSLVGSGEKLFFGSGTQLSVL.

The chain links TRBV6-6 to TRBJ1-5; D is unresolved. This CDR3 contains 15 residues. The germline CDR1 and CDR2 sequences are MNHNY and SVGAGI (reference sequence). The germline V and J ends were trimmed by 0 bases and 3 bases, with 9 bases remaining between them. CDR3 sequence: CASSYSSQPNQPQHF. In nucleotides, the CDR3 is TGTGCCAGCAGTTACTCGTCACAGCCCAATCAGCCCCAGCATTTT.

The rearrangement joins TRBV7-3 to TRBJ1-5; D is possibly TRBD1 (6 bases). V gave up 6 bases and J gave up 0 bases, with 12 bases separating them. The CDR3 is 15 residues long. Per the germline V gene, CDR1 is SGHTA and CDR2 is FQGTGA. This CDR3 reads CASSLTGDSNQPQHF. In DNA form, the CDR3 reads TGTGCCAGCAGTTTGACAGGTGATAGCAATCAGCCCCAGCATTTT.

As DNA, the CDR3 is TGCGCCAGCAGCCGGGGACAGGGTAACCACGAGCAGTACTTC. Amino acids: CASSRGQGNHEQYF. The V call is TRBV4-1, the J call TRBJ2-7; TRBD1 matches 9 bases. The length of the CDR3 is 14 residues. The V gene's germline CDR1 is MGHRA and CDR2 YSYEKL. After removal of 4 bases from V and 5 bases from J, the junction contained 6 bases not matched to a gene.

This clone has just a few counts. The chain carries TRBV5-4 and TRBJ2-3, with 10 bases fitting TRBD2. Unmatched junction bases numbered 0, after V lost 5 bases and J lost 0 bases. Germline CDR1 SGHNT, CDR2 YYREEE (reference sequence). The CDR3 is 14 amino acids. The CDR3 DNA reads as TGTGCCAGCAGGACTAGCGGGAGCACAGATACGCAGTATTTT. Translated: CASRTSGSTDTQYF.

V and J are TRBV11-3 and TRBJ2-7; 11 bases agree with TRBD1. Germline CDR1 SGHNT, CDR2 YENEEA. Trimming took 5 bases from V and 4 from J; bases not matched to a gene: 7. The CDR3 loop spans 15 amino acids. The CDR3 reads CASSPRTGGGYEQYF. The CDR3 nucleotides read TGTGCCAGCAGCCCAAGGACAGGGGGCGGGTACGAGCAGTACTTC.

This clone was recorded a few times. The chain couples TRBV19 to TRBJ1-5; TRBD1 might be the D (6 bases). This CDR3 is built from 14 residues. V was trimmed by 5 bases and J by 7 bases, leaving 15 bases between them. Germline CDR1 LNHDA, CDR2 SQIVND (reference sequence). CDR3 sequence: CASSGRGPLQPQHF. In DNA form, the CDR3 reads TGTGCCAGTAGTGGCAGGGGCCCCCTCCAGCCCCAGCATTTT.

J is TRBJ2-7 and V is TRBV6-2 or TRBV6-3; D may correspond to TRBD1 or TRBD2 (5 bases each). The CDR3 sequence is 12 residues long. Trimming cost V 6 bases and J 4 bases, with 10 bases left between them. Germline V gives CDR1 MNHEY, CDR2 SVGEGT. CDR3 bases: TGTGCCAGCAGCGGGGCCGTATACGAGCAGTACTTC. Its translation: CASSGAVYEQYF.

The rearrangement links TRBV2 to TRBJ1-5; no clear D. The ends were cut back, 3 bases at V and 7 bases at J, with 10 bases in the middle. Germline lookup yields CDR1 SNHLY and CDR2 FYNNEI. The CDR3 has 13 amino acids. CDR3 sequence: CASSEMTSQPQHF. The CDR3 DNA reads TGTGCCAGCAGTGAGATGACCTCCCAGCCCCAGCATTTT.

This chain connects TRBV27 to TRBJ2-1; TRBD2 matches at 12 bases. CDR3 length equals 15 residues. Germline V gene data show CDR1 as MNHEY and CDR2 as SMNVEV (reference sequence). V shed 5 bases and J 5 bases; nucleotides not matched to a gene: 4. The CDR3 bases are TGTGCCAGCAGTCCCAGACTAGCGGGAGACAATGAGCAGTTCTTC. Translating it yields CASSPRLAGDNEQFF.

The gene calls are TRBV19 and TRBJ1-2; unclear D gene. Germline V CDR1 and CDR2: LNHDA, SQIVND (reference sequence). V lost 6 bases, J lost 1 base, and 6 bases lay in between. The CDR3 totals 12 residues. CDR3: CASRDGNYGYTF. The CDR3 DNA reads TGTGCCAGTAGGGACGGTAACTATGGCTACACCTTC.

V and J are TRBV5-6 and TRBJ2-7, with D uncertain. Germline V gene lookup returns CDR1 SGHDT and CDR2 YYEEEE. V was pared by 0 bases and J by 4 bases, with 5 bases between. The CDR3 is 12 residues long. Here the CDR3 DNA reads TGTGCCAGCAGCTTGGTGGGGTACGAGCAGTACTTC. It specifies CASSLVGYEQYF.

The chain recombines TRBV5-4 with TRBJ2-6, with TRBD1 matching 9 bases. This CDR3 is built from 15 residues. V lost 4 bases to trimming and J lost 2 bases; unmatched junction nucleotides: 1. Germline V CDR1 and CDR2: SGHNT, YYREEE (reference sequence). CDR3 residues: CASSGQGTGANVLTF. The CDR3, as DNA: TGTGCCAGCAGCGGACAGGGGACTGGGGCCAACGTCCTGACTTTC.

The genes are TRBV6-5 and TRBJ2-1; unclear D gene. V was trimmed by 2 bases and J by 5 bases, leaving 10 bases between them. The length of the CDR3 is 14 residues. The V gene's germline CDR1 is MNHEY and CDR2 SVGAGI. CDR3 nucleotide sequence: TGTGCCAGCAGTTACGCGGTCAACGACAATGAGCAGTTCTTC. Translation: CASSYAVNDNEQFF.

The chain links TRBV7-3 to TRBJ2-1, with 7 bases that match TRBD2. V gave up 0 bases and J gave up 7 bases; unmatched junction bases: 3. Germline V gene data show CDR1 as SGHTA and CDR2 as FQGTGA. CDR3 length: 14 amino acids. The CDR3 sequence: CASSLTNSGNEQFF. CDR3 bases: TGTGCCAGCAGCTTAACTAATAGCGGGAATGAGCAGTTCTTC.

This chain uses TRBV25-1 with TRBJ1-2; TRBD1 aligns across 7 bases. Germline CDR1 reads MGHDK; CDR2 reads SYGVNS. CDR3 size: 15 residues. V trimming: 6 bases; J trimming: 4 bases; junction bases outside the gene matches: 11. CDR3 sequence (DNA): TGTGCCAGCAGGAGTGGACAGGTTCCTACCTATGGCTACACCTTC. It codes for CASRSGQVPTYGYTF.

The J gene is TRBJ2-1, the V gene TRBV6-5; TRBD1 might be the D (5 bases). CDR1 and CDR2 from the germline V gene are MNHEY and SVGAGI. V was pared by 2 bases and J by 0 bases, with 8 bases between. This CDR3 spans 15 amino acids. In nucleotides, the CDR3 is TGTGCCAGCAGTTACAACAGGCGCTCCTACAATGAGCAGTTCTTC. Its translation is CASSYNRRSYNEQFF.

The sample holds one count of this clone. The rearrangement uses TRBV7-5 and TRBJ1-5; the table's D call, TRBD1, was not checked against the DNA. TRBV7-5 constitutes a pseudogene. The CDR3 is made up of 15 amino acids. The CDR3 here is CARSFYRESNQPQHF. In DNA form, the CDR3 reads TGTGCCAGAAGCTTCTACAGGGAAAGCAATCAGCCCCAGCATTTT.

In DNA, the CDR3 is TGTGCCTCGGAGGCCGTCCTGAACACTGAAGCTTTCTTT. Its protein product is CASEAVLNTEAFF. The rearrangement uses TRBV6-5 and TRBJ1-1; no clear D. V shed 11 bases and J shed 0 bases, with 13 bases lying between them. The length of the CDR3 is 13 residues. Looked up from germline, CDR1 is MNHEY and CDR2 is SVGAGI.

The V and J genes are TRBV5-1 and TRBJ2-2, with unresolved D. From germline, CDR1 is SGHRS and CDR2 YFSETQ. There are 14 residues in the CDR3. Trimming removed 3 bases from V and 4 bases from J, with 10 bases in between. DNA for the CDR3: TGCGCCAGCAGCTCTGGGCTTAGCACCGGGGAGCTGTTTTTT. It specifies CASSSGLSTGELFF. Variable domain in full (rest from reference TRBV5-1 and TRBJ2-2): KAGVTQTPRYLIKTRGQQVTLSCSPISGHRSVSWYQQTPGQGLQFLFEYFSETQRNKGNFPGRFSGRQFSNSRSEMNVSTLELGDSALYLCASSSGLSTGELFFGEGSRLTVL.

This chain joins TRBV3-1 (or the pseudogene TRBV3-2) and TRBJ2-1; either TRBD1 or TRBD2 may supply D (5 bases each). This CDR3 comprises 14 residues. Germline assignment: CDR1 LGHDT and CDR2 YNNKEL (reference sequence). V was clipped by 0 bases and J by 10 bases, with 13 bases between them. The CDR3 here is CASSQEWTGREQFF. In DNA form, the CDR3 reads TGTGCCAGCAGCCAAGAATGGACGGGACGGGAGCAGTTCTTC.

The chain links TRBV9 to TRBJ2-1; 8 nucleotides match TRBD2. Per germline, CDR1 SGDLS and CDR2 YYNGEE. The junction had 3 bases not matched to a gene; V was cut back by 0 bases and J by 4 bases. This CDR3 spans 15 amino acids. CDR3: CASSVVGGGYNEQFF. CDR3 DNA: TGTGCCAGCAGCGTAGTTGGCGGGGGGTACAATGAGCAGTTCTTC.

This clone has more than one count but fewer than ten. This chain connects TRBV27 to TRBJ1-5; D uncertain. Germline V gene data show CDR1 as MNHEY and CDR2 as SMNVEV (reference sequence). The V end lost 7 bases, the J end lost 4 bases, and 14 bases lay between the germline ends. This CDR3 is built from 14 residues. The CDR3 sequence: CASMIHGGNQPQHF. CDR3 DNA sequence: TGTGCCAGCATGATCCATGGAGGGAATCAGCCCCAGCATTTT.

This clone was recorded only once. V gene TRBV27 combines with J gene TRBJ2-7; 7 bases line up with TRBD2. Trimming took 5 bases from V and 2 from J; bases not matched to a gene: 9. Germline CDR1 MNHEY, CDR2 SMNVEV (reference sequence). The CDR3 extends over 15 amino acids. The CDR3 bases are TGTGCCAGCAGTCCACGGGGGGTCGACCCCTACGAGCAGTACTTC. Amino acid sequence: CASSPRGVDPYEQYF.

The chain joins TRBV29-1 to TRBJ1-4; TRBD1 agrees at 12 bases. V lost 5 bases, J lost 8 bases, and 9 bases stayed unmatched. The germline CDR1 and CDR2 sequences are SQVTM and ANQGSEA. CDR3 size: 15 residues. CDR3 sequence: CSVTRDRGRGEKLFF. The CDR3 DNA sequence: TGCAGCGTTACCCGGGACAGGGGGCGAGGGGAAAAACTGTTTTTT.

The chain recombines TRBV6-5 with TRBJ2-1, with TRBD2 matching 11 bases. The CDR3 runs 15 residues. Germline V CDR1 and CDR2: MNHEY, SVGAGI. With 6 bases clipped from V and 2 bases from J, the junction kept 3 bases outside the gene matches. CDR3 loop: CASSTLAGAYNEQFF. For the CDR3, the DNA is TGTGCCAGCAGCACACTAGCGGGGGCCTACAATGAGCAGTTCTTC.

Remarks on this clone: One base away lies a much larger clone, so this may be a sequencing read error. This sample includes further DNA sequences coding for the same CDR3. The genes are TRBV18 and TRBJ1-5; D may be TRBD1 (5 bases). CDR1 is KGHSH, CDR2 LQKENI, per germline. V shed 3 bases and J shed 0 bases, with 9 bases lying between them. The CDR3 is 15 amino acids. The CDR3, as DNA: TGTGCCAGCTCACCGGGGACGGATAGCAATCAGCCCCAGCATTTT. Translated: CASSPGTDSNQPQHF.